This T cell receptor beta chain was documented in a study of CD8 T cells in ankylosing spondylitis. The ends lost 5 bases at V and 8 bases at J; junction bases unmatched: 4. The CDR3 contains 15 residues. The V gene's germline CDR1 is SGHAT and CDR2 FQNNGV. Each TCR beta library was made by quantitative 5'-RACE that incorporated molecular barcodes. TCRdb called the 5' RACE reads again in MiXCR, with one record for every CDR3 protein. Counted here are hundreds of thousands of distinct CDR3 sequences, 9.5% to 15% occurring once; the ten biggest clones make up under 7.5%. Study outcomes and limitations: Ankylosing spondylitis blood appeared to carry a characteristic TCR beta motif of several highly homologous variants. In synovial fluid and blood from reactive arthritis, some motif variants were previously reported. Clones linked to disease, bearing a CD8+ phenotype, were relatively rare in peripheral blood.

This clonotype was detected many times. What it recognizes is unknown. The sequence derives from a male donor with ankylosing spondylitis. The V call is TRBV11-2, the J call TRBJ2-1; TRBD2 matches at 15 bases. Source material: blood, either unsorted or a sorted T cell fraction (not recorded which). CDR3 nucleotides: TGTGCCAGCAGCCTCGGACTAGCGGGAGGGTATGAGCAGTTCTTC. The encoded protein is CASSLGLAGGYEQFF.